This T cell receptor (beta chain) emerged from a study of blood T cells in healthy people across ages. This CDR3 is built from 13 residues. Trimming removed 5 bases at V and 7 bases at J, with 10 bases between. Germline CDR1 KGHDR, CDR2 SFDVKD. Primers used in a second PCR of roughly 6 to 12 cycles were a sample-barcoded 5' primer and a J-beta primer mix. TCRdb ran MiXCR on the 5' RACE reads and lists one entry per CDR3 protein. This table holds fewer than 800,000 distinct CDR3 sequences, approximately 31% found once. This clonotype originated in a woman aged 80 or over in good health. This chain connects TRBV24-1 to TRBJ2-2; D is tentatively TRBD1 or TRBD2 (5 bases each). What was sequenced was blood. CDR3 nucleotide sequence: TGTGCCACCAGTGGTAAGGGGAGCGGGGAGCTGTTTTTT. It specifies CATSGKGSGELFF.